One TCR beta chain is described in this entry. TCRdb's copy holds only in-frame clones and misses some; the assay was immunoSEQ multiplex PCR. The sample includes some 100,000 clones, roughly 86% seen only once; the top ten take about a tenth. This specimen belongs to a study of blood T cell repertoires in COVID-19. Looked up from germline, CDR1 is LNHDA and CDR2 is SQIVND (reference sequence). Trimming shortened V by 3 bases and J by 2 bases, and 10 bases separated the two germline ends. The CDR3 is 14 amino acids. The gene calls are TRBV19 and TRBJ2-5; D possibly corresponds to TRBD2 (6 bases). Sequencing input: peripheral blood. This TCR was recovered from a man aged 45-65 years with acute or convalescent COVID-19. Written as DNA, the CDR3 is TGTGCCAGTAGTATCCGGCGGGGTCAAGAGACCCAGTACTTC. It specifies CASSIRRGQETQYF. Full variable domain (outside the CDR3, taken from reference TRBV19 and TRBJ2-5): DGGITQSPKYLFRKEGQNVTLSCEQNLNHDAMYWYRQDPGQGLRLIYYSQIVNDFQKGDIAEGYSVSREKKESFPLTVTSAQKNPTAFYLCASSIRRGQETQYFGPGTRLLVL.